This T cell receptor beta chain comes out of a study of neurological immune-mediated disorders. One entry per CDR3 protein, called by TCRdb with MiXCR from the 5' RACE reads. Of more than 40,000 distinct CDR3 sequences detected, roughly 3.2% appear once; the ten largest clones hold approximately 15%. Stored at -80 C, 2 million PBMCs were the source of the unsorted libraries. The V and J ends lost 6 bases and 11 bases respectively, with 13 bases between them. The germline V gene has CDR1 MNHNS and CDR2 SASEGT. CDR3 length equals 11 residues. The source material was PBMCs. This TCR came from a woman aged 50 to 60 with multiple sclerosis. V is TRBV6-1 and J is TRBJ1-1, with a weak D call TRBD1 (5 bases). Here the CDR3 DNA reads TGTGCCAGCAGAGCAGGGAGGGAGGCTTTCTTT. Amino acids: CASRAGREAFF.